This T cell receptor (beta chain) originates from a study of T cells in localized non-small cell lung cancer. This clone came up many times. What it binds is unknown. Points from the study as a whole: Adjacent uninvolved lung had the highest clonality, suggesting focused antigen responses. Without multi-region sequencing, intratumor heterogeneity could not be excluded.

The germline V gene has CDR1 SGHNT and CDR2 YENEEA. CDR3 length: 17 residues. Unmatched junction bases numbered 13, after V lost 5 bases and J lost 9 bases. Sequencing was performed with immunoSEQ multiplex PCR; in TCRdb, only in-frame clones are kept and a portion is missing. Of about 13,000 clones in the sample, 28% were seen once. The specimen was lung tumor tissue, collected before any cancer treatment. The clonotype comes from a female donor of 60 years or more with stage I lung adenocarcinoma. The J gene is TRBJ2-5, the V gene TRBV11-3; 15 bases match TRBD2. The CDR3 coding sequence is TGTGCCAGCAGCGCGGGACTAGCGGGGGGTACTGGGTCGGCCCAGTACTTC. It translates to CASSAGLAGGTGSAQYF. Full variable domain (remainder filled in from reference TRBV11-3 and TRBJ2-5): EAGVVQSPRYKIIEKKQPVAFWCNPISGHNTLYWYLQNLGQGPELLIRYENEEAVDDSQLPKDRFSAERLKGVDSTLKIQPAELGDSAVYLCASSAGLAGGTGSAQYFGPGTRLLVL.